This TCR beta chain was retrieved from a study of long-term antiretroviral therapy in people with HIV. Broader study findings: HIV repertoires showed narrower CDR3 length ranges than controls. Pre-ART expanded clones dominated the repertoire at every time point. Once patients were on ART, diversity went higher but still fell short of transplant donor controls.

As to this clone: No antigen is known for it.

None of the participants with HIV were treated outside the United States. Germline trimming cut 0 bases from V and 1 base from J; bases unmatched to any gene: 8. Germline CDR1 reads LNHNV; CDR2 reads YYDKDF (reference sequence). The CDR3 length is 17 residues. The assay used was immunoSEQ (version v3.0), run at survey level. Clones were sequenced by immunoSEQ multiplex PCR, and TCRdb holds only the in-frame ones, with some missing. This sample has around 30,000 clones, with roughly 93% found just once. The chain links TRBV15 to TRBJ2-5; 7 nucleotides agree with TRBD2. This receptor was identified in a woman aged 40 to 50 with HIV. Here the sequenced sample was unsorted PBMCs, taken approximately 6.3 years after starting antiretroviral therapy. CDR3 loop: CATSRDGQRGLQETQYF. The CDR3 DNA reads TGTGCCACCAGCAGAGATGGTCAGCGGGGACTCCAAGAGACCCAGTACTTC. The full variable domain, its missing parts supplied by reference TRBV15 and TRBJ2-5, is DAMVIQNPRYQVTQFGKPVTLSCSQTLNHNVMYWYQQKSSQAPKLLFHYYDKDFNNEADTPDNFQSRRPNTSFCFLDIRSPGLGDTAMYLCATSRDGQRGLQETQYFGPGTRLLVL.